Shown below are 18 T cell receptor beta chains from a single sample sequenced in a study of blood T cells in healthy people across ages. Then a second PCR, running roughly 7 to 11 cycles, was carried out with a sample-barcoded 5' primer and a J-beta primer mix. Each CDR3 protein gets one entry after TCRdb re-called the 5' RACE reads with MiXCR. The data show around 940,000 distinct CDR3 sequences, roughly 50% seen once. Sequenced sample: blood. The source of these receptors is a woman in her sixties or seventies in good health.

V is TRBV6-1 and J is TRBJ2-5, with D perhaps given as TRBD1 or TRBD2 (5 bases each). The J call may be faulty, since TRBJ2-4 better matches the DNA end. The CDR3 is made up of 11 amino acids. Germline V lookup: CDR1 MNHNS, CDR2 SASEGT. The CDR3 sequence: CASMRGYIQYF. The CDR3 DNA reads TGTGCCAGCATGAGGGGATACATTCAGTACTTC.

This clonotype was counted a single time. V is TRBV7-9 and J is TRBJ2-7; the D gene is possibly TRBD1 (6 bases). The CDR3 runs to 15 residues. Trimming pared 5 bases from V and 2 bases from J, leaving 16 bases between. Germline CDR1 and CDR2: SEHNR and FQNEAQ (reference sequence). CDR3 bases: TGTGCCAGCAGCCCGCTGGGGGCCGCAGCCTACGAGCAGTACTTC. Residues: CASSPLGAAAYEQYF.

This rearrangement joins TRBV24-1 to TRBJ2-2, with D possibly TRBD2 on 5 matching bases. The CDR3 runs 17 residues. Germline assignment: CDR1 KGHDR and CDR2 SFDVKD. V was cut by 1 base and J by 1 base, with 12 bases left in between. The CDR3 spells CATSDFLGEENTGELFF. The CDR3 DNA reads TGTGCCACCAGTGATTTTTTGGGAGAGGAGAACACCGGGGAGCTGTTTTTT.

This clonotype was counted between two and nine times. This rearrangement joins TRBV29-1 to TRBJ2-7; TRBD1 matches 8 bases. The CDR3 is 12 amino acids. J was trimmed by 3 bases and V by 7 bases; bases with no gene match: 5. The germline V gene encodes CDR1 SQVTM and CDR2 ANQGSEA. CDR3 sequence reads: CSGTDRGYEQYF. For the CDR3, the DNA is TGCAGCGGGACCGACAGGGGCTACGAGCAGTACTTC.

The rearrangement uses TRBV18 and TRBJ2-7, with D possibly being TRBD1 or TRBD2 (5 bases each). Trimming cost V 3 bases and J 2 bases, with 14 bases left between them. CDR1 and CDR2 (germline): KGHSH, LQKENI. The CDR3 is made up of 15 amino acids. This CDR3 is CASSPAGGSAYEQYF. In DNA form, the CDR3 reads TGTGCCAGCTCACCGGCTGGGGGATCTGCCTACGAGCAGTACTTC. Drawing the rest from reference TRBV18 and TRBJ2-7, the complete variable domain is NAGVMQNPRHLVRRRGQEARLRCSPMKGHSHVYWYRQLPEEGLKFMVYLQKENIIDESGMPKERFSAEFPKEGPSILRIQQVVRGDSAAYFCASSPAGGSAYEQYFGPGTRLTVT.

The chain recombines TRBV5-6 with TRBJ2-2; 7 positions agree with TRBD1. CDR1 SGHDT and CDR2 YYEEEE come from the germline V gene. The CDR3 runs to 15 residues. V dropped 2 bases and J dropped 5; count of bases not matched to a gene: 6. The CDR3 DNA reads as TGTGCCAGCAGCTTATACGACAGGGCGACCGGGGAGCTGTTTTTT. Amino acids: CASSLYDRATGELFF.

The chain joins TRBV5-6 to TRBJ1-5, with D tentatively TRBD1 (6 bases). The CDR3 is 15 amino acids. V was shortened by 6 bases and J by 5 bases, with 18 bases between the two germline ends. Germline-derived CDR1 and CDR2 are SGHDT and YYEEEE. The CDR3 is CASTPKGDRDQPQHF. The CDR3 region has the DNA TGTGCCAGCACCCCGAAGGGGGATAGGGATCAGCCCCAGCATTTT.

The gene calls are TRBV3-1 and TRBJ1-5, with 10 bases that match TRBD1. The ends lost 5 bases at V and 6 bases at J; junction bases unmatched: 4. CDR1 and CDR2 (germline): LGHDT, YNNKEL (reference sequence). This CDR3 is built from 14 residues. This CDR3 is CASSGRTGGQPQHF. Written as DNA, the CDR3 is TGTGCCAGCAGCGGAAGGACAGGGGGTCAGCCCCAGCATTTT. Full variable domain (remainder filled in from reference TRBV3-1 and TRBJ1-5): DTAVSQTPKYLVTQMGNDKSIKCEQNLGHDTMYWYKQDSKKFLKIMFSYNNKELIINETVPNRFSPKSPDKAHLNLHINSLELGDSAVYFCASSGRTGGQPQHFGDGTRLSIL.

This chain uses TRBV5-1 with TRBJ1-1; no reliable D call. The length of the CDR3 is 15 residues. Germline V gene sequence: CDR1 SGHRS, CDR2 YFSETQ. V shed 1 base and J shed 0 bases, with 10 bases lying between them. This CDR3 reads CASSLLGRMNTEAFF. The CDR3 nucleotides are TGCGCCAGCAGCTTGTTAGGACGAATGAACACTGAAGCTTTCTTT.

This clonotype has a handful of counts. The genes are TRBV7-2 and TRBJ1-6, with TRBD1 identical over 8 bases. With V trimmed by 5 bases and J by 7 bases, 7 bases remained unmatched. Germline loops: CDR1 SGHTA, CDR2 FQGNSA. The CDR3 covers 15 residues. CDR3 coding DNA: TGTGCCAGCAGCATAGGACAGGGAGTGAATTCACCCCTCCACTTT. Translation gives CASSIGQGVNSPLHF. The full variable domain, rest sourced from reference TRBV7-2 and TRBJ1-6, is GAGVSQSPSNKVTEKGKDVELRCDPISGHTALYWYRQSLGQGLEFLIYFQGNSAPDKSGLPSDRFSAERTGGSVSTLTIQRTQQEDSAVYLCASSIGQGVNSPLHFGNGTRLTVT.

This chain joins TRBV7-2 and TRBJ2-4, with 11 bases matching TRBD1. The J call may be mistaken, given a closer DNA end match to TRBJ2-7. CDR1 is SGHTA, CDR2 FQGNSA, per germline. This CDR3 spans 15 amino acids. The CDR3 nucleotides read TGTGCCAGCAGCCCAGCCGGGACAGGGGGACGCGAGCAGTACTTC. Its translation: CASSPAGTGGREQYF.

J is TRBJ2-5 and V is TRBV9; D is unclear. This CDR3 has 16 amino acids. V lost 4 bases and J lost 1, with 17 bases in between. Germline CDR1 reads SGDLS; CDR2 reads YYNGEE. CDR3 region: CASSPLRTRGQETQYF. CDR3 DNA: TGTGCCAGCAGCCCGCTCAGGACCCGAGGCCAAGAGACCCAGTACTTC.

This clonotype has a handful of counts. This chain connects TRBV20-1 to TRBJ2-7, with TRBD2 matching over 13 bases. Trimming at V came to 3 bases and at J to 0 bases, leaving 5 bases not matched to a gene. The CDR3 sequence is 16 residues long. Germline V gene lookup returns CDR1 DFQATT and CDR2 SNEGSKA (reference sequence). This CDR3 reads CSASLGLAGSSYEQYF. As DNA, the CDR3 is TGCAGTGCTAGTCTGGGACTAGCGGGGAGCTCCTACGAGCAGTACTTC.

The chain joins TRBV15 to TRBJ2-5; the match to TRBD1 covers 7 bases. This CDR3 is built from 15 residues. Germline CDR1 and CDR2: LNHNV and YYDKDF (reference sequence). Unmatched junction bases numbered 12, after V lost 0 bases and J lost 11 bases. The CDR3 sequence: CATSRDRTGFNEQYF. CDR3 DNA: TGTGCCACCAGCAGAGATAGGACAGGTTTCAATGAGCAGTACTTC. Drawing the rest from reference TRBV15 and TRBJ2-5, the complete variable domain is DAMVIQNPRYQVTQFGKPVTLSCSQTLNHNVMYWYQQKSSQAPKLLFHYYDKDFNNEADTPDNFQSRRPNTSFCFLDIRSPGLGDTAMYLCATSRDRTGFNEQYFGPGTRLLVL.

This sequence joins TRBV20-1 and TRBJ2-5, with 16 bases identical to TRBD2. This CDR3 region has 16 residues. Germline CDR1 is DFQATT and CDR2 is SNEGSKA (reference sequence). Trimming cost V 6 bases and J 11 bases; bases outside gene matches: 15. CDR3 DNA: TGCAGTGCCAGGGGACTAGCGGGAGGGCCTGAATATGAGCAGTACTTC. Amino acids: CSARGLAGGPEYEQYF.

This chain connects TRBV24-1 to TRBJ2-5, with a weak D call TRBD1 (5 bases). Germline V gives CDR1 KGHDR, CDR2 SFDVKD. CDR3 length equals 13 residues. V was trimmed by 3 bases and J by 3 bases, leaving 7 bases between them. CDR3 DNA: TGTGCCACCAGTGATCCAGGGAAAGAGACCCAGTACTTC. Translation gives CATSDPGKETQYF.

This chain uses TRBV7-3 with TRBJ2-3; 14 bases are shared with TRBD2. From germline, CDR1 is SGHTA and CDR2 FQGTGA. Trimming at V came to 5 bases and at J to 7 bases, leaving 5 bases not matched to a gene. The CDR3 covers 15 residues. Here the CDR3 DNA reads TGTGCCAGCAGCCCCGGGACTAGCGGGAGTCATACGCAGTATTTT. Amino acids: CASSPGTSGSHTQYF.

In its sample, this clonotype was seen a few times. The chain uses TRBV28 and TRBJ2-7, with TRBD1 matching over 7 bases. The germline V gene has CDR1 MDHEN and CDR2 SYDVKM. V shed 6 bases, J shed 6 bases, and the junction held 11 bases outside the gene matches. This CDR3 has 14 residues. CDR3 amino acids: CASRRQGQGSEQYF. CDR3 nucleotides: TGTGCCAGCAGGAGACAGGGCCAGGGTAGCGAGCAGTACTTC.